Detailed here is one T cell receptor (beta chain). Its specificity is not known. These data originate in a study of shared clonotypes between healthy human individuals. Approximately 210 ng DNA, 30,000 or so T cell genomes, went into each sorted-subset replicate PCR. This table comes from immunoSEQ multiplex PCR, and its TCRdb copy is limited to in-frame clones, with some not included. The sample carries around 2.3 million clones, around 95% recorded once. A CD45RA-negative memory subset and a CD45RA+ naive subset were separated from the CD4+ cells. CDR3 length: 15 residues. Looked up from germline, CDR1 is SGHVS and CDR2 is FQNEAQ. After removal of 1 base from V and 6 bases from J, the junction contained 5 bases not matched to a gene. Notes on the study in general: About 5% was the fraction of naive CD4 clonotypes found shared across several donors. Clonotypes which were not shared had lower generation probabilities than clonotypes that all four donors shared.

Sequenced sample: naive CD4+ T cells sorted from blood. The subset is: CD45RA+ positively selected. V and J are TRBV7-8 and TRBJ1-5, with 8 nucleotides matching TRBD1. This clonotype was obtained from a man in his late teens or twenties in good health. The CDR3, as DNA: TGTGCCAGCAGCTTAGTAGGACAGGGCGGTCAGCCCCAGCATTTT. Its protein product is CASSLVGQGGQPQHF.